This T cell receptor (beta chain) was recovered during a study of human T cells and chemical hapten exposure. This clonotype appeared a few times. TCRdb fed the RACE reads into MiXCR, producing one record per CDR3 protein. The table lists some 96,000 distinct CDR3 sequences, roughly a quarter of them singletons. Regarding time point: patch test 3, about 24 weeks after DPC sensitization. Treatment: therapeutic diphenylcyclopropenone sensitization with weekly scalp DPC. Trimming removed 7 bases from V and 3 bases from J, with 18 bases in between. CDR1 is DFQATT, CDR2 SNEGSKA, per germline (reference sequence). The CDR3 has 14 amino acids.

V and J are TRBV20-1 and TRBJ1-1; D may be TRBD1 (6 bases). This specimen consisted of whole blood, obtained in connection with sensitization to the hapten diphenylcyclopropenone (DPC). The clonotype originates from a man aged 40-49 years with alopecia areata. Some clones in this sample may be carry-over from other donors' samples. The CDR3 DNA sequence: TGCAGTGGTCCGACAGGTCGGACGGACACTGAAGCTTTCTTT. Amino acid sequence: CSGPTGRTDTEAFF.